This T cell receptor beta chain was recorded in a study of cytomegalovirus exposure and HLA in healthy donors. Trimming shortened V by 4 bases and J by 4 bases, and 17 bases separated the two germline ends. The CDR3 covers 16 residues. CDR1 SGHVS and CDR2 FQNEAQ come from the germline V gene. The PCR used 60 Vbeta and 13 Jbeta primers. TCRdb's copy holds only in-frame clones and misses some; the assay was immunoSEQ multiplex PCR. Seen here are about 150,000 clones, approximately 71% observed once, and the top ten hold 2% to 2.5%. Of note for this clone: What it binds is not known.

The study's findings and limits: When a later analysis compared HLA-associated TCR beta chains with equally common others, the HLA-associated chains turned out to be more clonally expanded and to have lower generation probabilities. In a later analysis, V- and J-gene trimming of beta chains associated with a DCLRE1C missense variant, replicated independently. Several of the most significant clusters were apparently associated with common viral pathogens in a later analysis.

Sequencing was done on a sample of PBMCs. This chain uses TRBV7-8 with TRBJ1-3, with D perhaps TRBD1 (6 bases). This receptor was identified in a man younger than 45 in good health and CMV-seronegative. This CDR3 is CASSSNPGVAGNTIYF. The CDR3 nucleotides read TGTGCCAGCAGCTCAAACCCAGGGGTCGCCGGAAACACCATATATTTT. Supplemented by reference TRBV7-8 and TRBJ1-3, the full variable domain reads GAGVSQSPRYKVAKRGQDVALRCDPISGHVSLFWYQQALGQGPEFLTYFQNEAQLDKSGLPSDRFFAERPEGSVSTLKIQRTQQEDSAVYLCASSSNPGVAGNTIYFGEGSWLTVV.